Below are 24 T cell receptor beta chains sequenced from a single sample in a study of EBV T-cell therapy then PD-1 blockade in nasopharyngeal carcinoma. Specified treatment: AdE1-LMPpoly-expanded autologous EBV-specific T-cell therapy followed by anti-PD-1 nivolumab. TCRdb keeps only in-frame clones here, not all; method: immunoSEQ multiplex PCR. The table shows roughly 20,000 clones, with 84% occurring only once. These receptors lack a known antigen. The specimen comprised CD8+ T cells from blood, sampled around day 33 from a patient whose treatment included autologous EBV-specific T cells and nivolumab. Receptor source: a man aged 35 to 55 with nasopharyngeal carcinoma.

In DNA, the CDR3 is TGTGCCAGCAGTGAATTAGGTGGGACAGGGCGCGAGACCCAGTACTTC. Residues: CASSELGGTGRETQYF. V usage is TRBV6-1 and J usage is TRBJ2-5; 9 bases agree with TRBD1. The CDR3 covers 16 residues. V shed 2 bases and J 5 bases; nucleotides not matched to a gene: 9. Germline V gene data show CDR1 as MNHNS and CDR2 as SASEGT.

The chain employs TRBV6-2 or TRBV6-3 and TRBJ2-1, with 7 bases fitting TRBD1. The germline gives CDR1 MNHEY, CDR2 SVGEGT. The CDR3 has 18 residues. V lost 0 bases, J lost 0 bases, and 8 bases stayed unmatched. CDR3 region: CASSYSGSGDSSYNEQFF. CDR3 sequence (DNA): TGTGCCAGCAGTTACTCGGGGTCAGGGGACAGCTCCTACAATGAGCAGTTCTTC.

The table lists this clone with a count of one. V usage is TRBV9 and J usage is TRBJ2-3; TRBD2 matches 11 bases. The CDR3 totals 17 residues. Unmatched junction bases numbered 8, after V lost 0 bases and J lost 5 bases. CDR1 SGDLS and CDR2 YYNGEE come from the germline V gene. The CDR3 DNA reads as TGTGCCAGCAGCGTAGTTAGCGGGGGGGTAATTGGAGATACGCAGTATTTT. Encoded protein: CASSVVSGGVIGDTQYF.

The chain carries TRBV6-4 and TRBJ2-3; 10 bases align to TRBD2. Germline CDR1 and CDR2: MRHNA and SNTAGT. The length of the CDR3 is 17 residues. The V and J ends lost 0 bases and 1 base, in that order; junction bases with no gene match: 4. The CDR3 sequence is CASSDSASGGGTDTQYF. The CDR3 nucleotides read TGTGCCAGCAGTGACTCGGCTAGCGGGGGAGGCACAGATACGCAGTATTTT.

This chain joins TRBV5-1 and TRBJ2-5, with TRBD2 matching 8 bases. Germline values: CDR1 SGHRS, CDR2 YFSETQ. The CDR3 has 16 residues. Trimming removed 0 bases from V and 2 bases from J; junction bases left unmatched: 6. The CDR3 DNA is TGCGCCAGCAGCTTGGCCTTGGCGGGGGGACAAGAGACCCAGTACTTC. It encodes CASSLALAGGQETQYF.

This rearrangement joins TRBV9 to TRBJ1-3; D gene ambiguous. The CDR3 runs to 15 residues. The V gene's germline CDR1 is SGDLS and CDR2 YYNGEE. V was shortened by 0 bases and J by 0 bases, with 7 bases between the two germline ends. CDR3 DNA: TGTGCCAGCAGCGTAGCGGGCGACTCTGGAAACACCATATATTTT. This sequence encodes CASSVAGDSGNTIYF.

By sample share, this clone is medium-sized. The CDR3 spells CASSFSLEIYNEQFF. DNA of the CDR3: TGTGCCAGCAGCTTTTCACTGGAGATTTACAATGAGCAGTTCTTC. This chain joins TRBV7-2 and TRBJ2-1; D ambiguous. The germline V gene encodes CDR1 SGHTA and CDR2 FQGNSA. The CDR3 runs to 15 residues. V was shortened by 3 bases and J by 4 bases, with 13 bases between the two germline ends.

This chain connects TRBV5-5 to TRBJ1-5, with D maybe TRBD1 (6 bases). This CDR3 has 16 amino acids. CDR1 is SGHKS, CDR2 YYEKEE, per germline (reference sequence). Trimming stripped 1 base from V and 3 bases from J, with 14 bases between. CDR3 coding DNA: TGTGCCAGCAGCTTGACAGGGCTCCTGCCCAATCAGCCCCAGCATTTT. Translating it yields CASSLTGLLPNQPQHF.

CDR3 nucleotide sequence: TGTGCCATCAGTGAGTCCCAAAGATACGAGCAGTACTTC. Amino acids: CAISESQRYEQYF. The chain links TRBV10-3 to TRBJ2-7; no clear D gene. This CDR3 is built from 13 residues. The germline CDR1 and CDR2 sequences are ENHRY and SYGVKD. V was trimmed by 0 bases and J by 4 bases, leaving 7 bases between them.

The rearrangement joins TRBV5-5 to TRBJ1-2; D call uncertain. This CDR3 comprises 16 residues. Germline-derived CDR1 and CDR2 are SGHKS and YYEKEE (reference sequence). The V end lost 0 bases, the J end lost 1 base, and 13 bases lay between the germline ends. CDR3 coding DNA: TGTGCCAGCAGCTTGGACTCCCTAGGGTTTAACTATGGCTACACCTTC. Amino acid sequence: CASSLDSLGFNYGYTF.

This clone is categorized as medium-sized. J is TRBJ1-4 and V is TRBV6-6; the match to TRBD1 covers 8 bases. CDR1 is MNHNY and CDR2 is SVGAGI in the germline V gene (reference sequence). The CDR3 is made up of 17 amino acids. Losses at the gene ends were 5 bases for V and 7 bases for J; bases not matched to a gene: 15. The CDR3 DNA sequence: TGTGCCAGCAGTCGCACCCCTTCAGGGGGCGGCGGTGAAAAACTGTTTTTT. This codes for CASSRTPSGGGGEKLFF.

The chain carries TRBV6-2 or TRBV6-3 and TRBJ2-2; D unclear. Germline V gives CDR1 MNHEY, CDR2 SVGEGT. This CDR3 is built from 13 residues. With 0 bases removed from V and 5 bases from J, the gap between germline ends came to 4 bases. CDR3 protein: CASSYSETGELFF. Here the CDR3 DNA reads TGTGCCAGCAGTTACTCCGAAACCGGGGAGCTGTTTTTT.

This chain uses TRBV7-9 with TRBJ2-3, with D unresolved. Germline V CDR1 and CDR2: SEHNR, FQNEAQ (reference sequence). The V gene lost 8 bases and the J gene lost 2 bases, with 29 bases spanning the gap. The CDR3 is 19 residues long. Here the CDR3 reads CASGPLRAQTIRATDTQYF. In DNA, the CDR3 is TGTGCCAGCGGCCCGTTAAGGGCACAGACAATTAGGGCCACAGATACGCAGTATTTT.

The chain is built from TRBV6-1 and TRBJ2-3; 10 bases are a match to TRBD2. J was trimmed by 4 bases and V by 3 bases; bases with no gene match: 4. This CDR3 has 15 residues. CDR1 and CDR2 from the germline V gene are MNHNS and SASEGT. The DNA for the CDR3 is TGTGCCAGCAGTGATAAAGCGGGGGGGCCAGATACGCAGTATTTT. Translated: CASSDKAGGPDTQYF.

This clone is medium-sized in the sample. The chain uses TRBV4-1 and TRBJ2-7; perhaps TRBD1 as D (5 bases). The CDR3 has 15 residues. Deletions cut 1 base from V and 0 bases from J, with 10 bases between. Germline V CDR1 and CDR2: MGHRA, YSYEKL. The CDR3 is CASSQGGGPSYEQYF. In nucleotides, the CDR3 is TGCGCCAGCAGCCAAGGGGGCGGACCCTCCTACGAGCAGTACTTC.

The V call is TRBV6-2 or TRBV6-3, the J call TRBJ2-1; 10 nucleotides line up with TRBD2. Trimming cost V 0 bases and J 6 bases; bases outside gene matches: 2. CDR3 length equals 15 residues. The germline CDR1 and CDR2 sequences are MNHEY and SVGEGT. CDR3 loop: CASSYSRTSGNEQFF. DNA of the CDR3: TGTGCCAGCAGTTACTCGAGGACTAGCGGCAATGAGCAGTTCTTC.

The chain carries TRBV18 and TRBJ2-7; unclear D gene. The CDR3 loop spans 13 amino acids. Germline CDR1 is KGHSH and CDR2 is LQKENI. The V end lost 3 bases, the J end lost 3 bases, and 9 bases lay between the germline ends. CDR3 nucleotides: TGTGCCAGCTCACCGGTGACGATCTACGAGCAGTACTTC. Translating gives CASSPVTIYEQYF.

This sequence joins TRBV4-2 and TRBJ2-7; D is unresolved. Germline CDR1 LGHNA, CDR2 YNFKEQ. The CDR3 covers 12 residues. V lost 0 bases and J 5 bases, leaving 5 bases between the germline ends. The CDR3 DNA reads TGTGCCAGCAGCCAAGATTACCACGAGCAGTACTTC. Translation gives CASSQDYHEQYF.

J is TRBJ2-3 and V is TRBV4-3, with 10 bases aligning to TRBD2. V shed 4 bases and J 4 bases; nucleotides not matched to a gene: 11. The length of the CDR3 is 17 residues. Germline assignment: CDR1 LGHNA and CDR2 YSLEER. The CDR3 loop is CASSRVRAGGPSDTQYF. The CDR3 bases are TGCGCCAGCAGCCGCGTAAGAGCGGGGGGGCCTTCAGATACGCAGTATTTT.

The chain employs TRBV3-1 (or the pseudogene TRBV3-2) and TRBJ2-7, with 9 bases aligning to TRBD1. Trimming took 3 bases from V and 2 from J; bases not matched to a gene: 8. The CDR3 is made up of 16 amino acids. The germline CDR1 and CDR2 sequences are LGHDT and YNNKEL (reference sequence). CDR3: CASSHLQGALPYEQYF. CDR3 sequence (DNA): TGTGCCAGCAGCCACTTACAGGGGGCCCTTCCCTACGAGCAGTACTTC.

The rearrangement uses TRBV7-8 and TRBJ1-5; the match to TRBD1 covers 9 bases. The germline CDR1 and CDR2 sequences are SGHVS and FQNEAQ. J gave up 1 base and V 5 bases, and 12 bases lay outside the gene matches. This CDR3 spans 18 amino acids. DNA for the CDR3: TGTGCCAGCAGCGGCCGACAGGGGGTCGGTGTAAGCAATCAGCCCCAGCATTTT. It specifies CASSGRQGVGVSNQPQHF.

V and J are TRBV2 and TRBJ2-7; 8 bases agree with TRBD1. CDR3 length: 15 amino acids. Germline assignment: CDR1 SNHLY and CDR2 FYNNEI. Trimming cost V 2 bases and J 4 bases; bases outside gene matches: 7. The chain's CDR3 is CASSERDRSPYEQYF. The CDR3 nucleotides are TGTGCCAGCAGTGAACGGGACAGGAGCCCATACGAGCAGTACTTC.

The chain has TRBV6-4 and TRBJ2-7; TRBD1 aligns across 8 bases. Trimming took 7 bases from V and 1 from J; bases not matched to a gene: 3. Germline values: CDR1 MRHNA, CDR2 SNTAGT. CDR3 length: 13 residues. In DNA, the CDR3 is TGTGCCAGCATCCAGGGGGCTTCCTACGAGCAGTACTTC. This codes for CASIQGASYEQYF.

The J gene is TRBJ1-2, the V gene TRBV15, with 9 bases fitting TRBD1. This CDR3 region has 14 residues. CDR1 is LNHNV and CDR2 is YYDKDF in the germline V gene (reference sequence). V lost 0 bases and J lost 7; bases outside the gene matches: 3. CDR3 loop: CATSRDGTGTGYTF. The CDR3 DNA reads TGTGCCACCAGCAGAGATGGGACAGGGACTGGCTACACCTTC.